The 10 T cell receptor beta chains listed next were all sequenced from one sample in a study of regulatory T cells in long-lasting Graves disease (dated by TCRdb to the early 2020s). Library creation used multiplex PCR. Sequenced on an Illumina HiSeq 4000. TCR beta libraries were built with iRepertoire HTBI primers and Arm-PCR amplification of CDR3 regions. TCRdb handled the public reads itself, with Q25 trimming in fastp and clone calling in MiXCR, and kept productive beta chains. Under each unique CDR3 protein, matching rows form one entry showing the most common genes and DNA. This sample lists around 400,000 distinct CDR3 sequences; 14% to 15% were detected once. The ten largest clones add up to approximately 7.6% of the sample. The time point label for this specimen denotes: newly diagnosed GD, antithyroid drugs for less than 3 months. For both TCR sequencing and RNA sequencing, RNA was extracted from PBMCs using TRIzol.

These data were also reused for a study on T cells in Graves' hyperthyroidism and ophthalmopathy.

This sample comprised peripheral blood mononuclear cells (PBMCs), obtained at new diagnosis, from a patient treated with antithyroid drugs. These receptors were taken from a woman aged 40 to 49 with Graves disease. Donor details come from another sample of the same person, matched by shared clones.

Of note for this clonotype: One base away lies a much larger clone, so this may be a sequencing read error. This rearrangement joins TRBV29-1 to TRBJ1-1, with D unresolved. The CDR3 length is 13 residues. Germline V gene sequence: CDR1 SQVTM, CDR2 ANQGSEA. CDR3 in amino acids: CSVGQRRETGAFF. As DNA, the CDR3 is TGCAGCGTTGGTCAGCGGAGGGAAACTGGAGCTTTCTTT.

This clonotype was counted ten times or more. This chain joins TRBV6-1 and TRBJ2-7, with 8 bases lining up with TRBD1. The germline V gene has CDR1 MNHNS and CDR2 SASEGT. The V gene end was trimmed by 9 bases and the J gene end by 5 bases; junction bases not matched to a gene: 3. The length of the CDR3 is 11 residues. The CDR3 sequence: CASQGADEQYF. CDR3 nucleotides: TGTGCCAGTCAGGGGGCAGACGAGCAGTACTTC.

This clonotype has at least ten counts. The rearrangement joins TRBV7-9 to TRBJ2-1, with D unresolved. The V and J ends lost 5 bases and 10 bases respectively, with 24 bases between them. Per germline, CDR1 SEHNR and CDR2 FQNEAQ (reference sequence). The CDR3 has 16 residues. This CDR3 reads CASSPWVGIGSTEQFF. DNA for the CDR3: TGTGCCAGCAGCCCCTGGGTAGGGATAGGGTCGACGGAGCAGTTCTTC.

Ten or more counts support this clonotype. This rearrangement joins TRBV2 to TRBJ2-1, with D perhaps matching TRBD1 or TRBD2 (5 bases each). The germline CDR1 and CDR2 sequences are SNHLY and FYNNEI. V was trimmed by 7 bases and J by 3 bases, leaving 10 bases between them. The CDR3 is made up of 13 amino acids. CDR3 bases: TGTGCCAGCATGGGGGTGGACTACAATGAGCAGTTCTTC. Encoded protein: CASMGVDYNEQFF.

This clonotype was found a few times. The J gene is TRBJ1-2, the V gene TRBV9; 7 bases fit TRBD1. V lost 0 bases to trimming and J lost 2 bases; unmatched junction nucleotides: 7. The CDR3 totals 16 residues. The V gene's germline CDR1 is SGDLS and CDR2 YYNGEE. CDR3 in DNA: TGTGCCAGCAGCGTAGATGCAGGGGGGATAAACTATGGCTACACCTTC. Protein: CASSVDAGGINYGYTF.

This chain uses TRBV7-9 with TRBJ1-2, with D hard to call. Germline CDR1 reads SEHNR; CDR2 reads FQNEAQ (reference sequence). V shed 2 bases and J shed 5 bases, with 9 bases lying between them. This CDR3 is built from 13 residues. The CDR3 DNA sequence: TGTGCCAGCAGCTTACGGGGAGAGTATGGCTACACCTTC. Protein: CASSLRGEYGYTF.

The table lists this clonotype with a count of one. The gene calls are TRBV2 and TRBJ2-7, with 7 bases matching TRBD1. V gave up 4 bases and J gave up 5 bases; unmatched junction bases: 20. Looked up from germline, CDR1 is SNHLY and CDR2 is FYNNEI. This CDR3 contains 18 residues. As DNA, the CDR3 is TGTGCCAGCAGTGTGACCAAGGGAAGTGGCAGGGGGACCGACGAGCAGTACTTC. Translating it yields CASSVTKGSGRGTDEQYF. The full variable domain, rest sourced from reference TRBV2 and TRBJ2-7, is EPEVTQTPSHQVTQMGQEVILRCVPISNHLYFYWYRQILGQKVEFLVSFYNNEISEKSEIFDDQFSVERPDGSNFTLKIRSTKLEDSAMYFCASSVTKGSGRGTDEQYFGPGTRLTVT.

This clonotype was found many times. The chain combines TRBV2 with TRBJ2-1; weak D call: TRBD2 (5 bases). The CDR3 totals 15 residues. Germline assignment: CDR1 SNHLY and CDR2 FYNNEI. The V end lost 6 bases, the J end lost 0 bases, and 12 bases lay between the germline ends. CDR3 sequence: CASRWQAASYNEQFF. CDR3 nucleotide sequence: TGTGCCAGCAGGTGGCAAGCGGCCTCCTACAATGAGCAGTTCTTC. The whole variable domain, filled in from reference TRBV2 and TRBJ2-1, reads EPEVTQTPSHQVTQMGQEVILRCVPISNHLYFYWYRQILGQKVEFLVSFYNNEISEKSEIFDDQFSVERPDGSNFTLKIRSTKLEDSAMYFCASRWQAASYNEQFFGPGTRLTVL.

This clonotype appeared many times. The chain recombines TRBV11-2 with TRBJ2-1, with D hard to call. V was pared by 0 bases and J by 5 bases, with 5 bases between. Germline CDR1 reads SGHAT; CDR2 reads FQNNGV. The CDR3 has 13 residues. The CDR3: CASSLDYNNEQFF. Written as DNA, the CDR3 is TGTGCCAGCAGCTTAGATTATAACAATGAGCAGTTCTTC.

This clonotype was seen many times. The CDR3, as DNA: TGTGCCTGGAGTCCTGACAGCCACGTCGACGAGCAGTACTTC. It is translated as CAWSPDSHVDEQYF. This chain uses TRBV30 with TRBJ2-7; the D gene is possibly TRBD1 (5 bases). The CDR3 is 14 residues long. Looked up from germline, CDR1 is GTSNPN and CDR2 is SVGIG (reference sequence). Trimming left V 2 bases short and J 5 bases short, with 16 bases between.